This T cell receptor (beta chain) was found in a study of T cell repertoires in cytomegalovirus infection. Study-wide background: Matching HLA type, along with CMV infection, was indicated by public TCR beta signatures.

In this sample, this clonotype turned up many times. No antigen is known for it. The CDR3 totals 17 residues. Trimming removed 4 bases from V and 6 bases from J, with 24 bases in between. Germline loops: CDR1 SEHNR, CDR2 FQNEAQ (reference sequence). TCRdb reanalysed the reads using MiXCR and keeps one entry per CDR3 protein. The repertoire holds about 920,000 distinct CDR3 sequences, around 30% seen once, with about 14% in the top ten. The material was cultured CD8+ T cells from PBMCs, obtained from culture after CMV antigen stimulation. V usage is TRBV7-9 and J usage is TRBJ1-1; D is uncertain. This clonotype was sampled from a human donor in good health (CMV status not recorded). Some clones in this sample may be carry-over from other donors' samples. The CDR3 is CASSSSRAGRMRAEAFF. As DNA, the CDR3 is TGTGCCAGCAGCTCCTCTCGGGCGGGCAGGATGAGAGCTGAAGCTTTCTTT.